This is a list of T cell receptor beta chains from one sample in a study of cytomegalovirus exposure and HLA in healthy donors. Produced via immunoSEQ multiplex PCR; TCRdb's table is partial and in-frame only. Among over 100,000 clones listed, around 80% were seen once. The sample taken for sequencing was PBMCs. All receptors come from a woman aged 18-30 years in good health and CMV-seropositive. CDR3s include the opening cysteine and the closing phenylalanine or tryptophan. Each record gives: D gene, clone size, V gene, J gene, CDR3 protein, CDR3 DNA. A D gene is named only where the DNA matches it firmly. A clone size is listed for some rows: how often the clone was seen (once, few, many), or a class if it is expanded.

-	once	TRBV7-9	TRBJ2-7	CSSSRQVFEQYF	TGTTCCAGCAGCCGACAGGTTTTCGAGCAGTACTTC
TRBD1	-	TRBV27	TRBJ2-4	CASSFTGTGRPLAKNIQYF	TGTGCCAGCAGTTTTACCGGGACAGGGCGTCCTTTAGCCAAAAACATTCAGTACTTC
TRBD2	-	TRBV7-9	TRBJ2-1	CSSDAIGGSYNEQFF	TGTTCCAGCGACGCTATCGGGGGGTCCTACAATGAGCAGTTCTTC
-	-	TRBV25-1	TRBJ1-2	CAGSTHGLAANYGYTF	TGTGCCGGCAGTACCCATGGACTGGCCGCTAACTATGGCTACACCTTC
-	-	TRBV7-9	TRBJ2-5	CASSPRTVQETQYF	TGTGCCAGCAGCCCCCGGACAGTTCAAGAGACCCAGTACTTC
TRBD2	-	TRBV5-6	TRBJ2-3	CASSRGLGTDTQYF	TGTGCCAGCAGCCGCGGACTAGGGACAGATACGCAGTATTTT
TRBD1	once	TRBV11-2	TRBJ1-4	CASSTGTDYEKLFF	TGTGCCAGCAGCACGGGGACAGACTATGAAAAACTGTTTTTT
-	-	TRBV15	TRBJ2-5	CATRLSGQETQYF	TGTGCCACCAGACTATCGGGGCAAGAGACCCAGTACTTC
-	-	TRBV29-1	TRBJ1-2	CSAPTPGLRGYTF	TGCAGCGCCCCGACCCCGGGTTTAAGGGGCTACACCTTC
-	once	TRBV6-1	TRBJ1-1	CASSELEGGAEAFF	TGTGCCAGCAGTGAACTTGAGGGTGGGGCTGAAGCTTTCTTT
-	once	TRBV30	TRBJ2-5	CAWSVARGGTQYF	TGTGCCTGGAGTGTAGCAAGGGGGGGGACCCAGTACTTC
-	-	TRBV6-5	TRBJ1-6	CASSLSRGSPLHF	TGTGCCAGCAGTTTATCCCGAGGGTCACCCCTCCACTTT
-	-	TRBV28	TRBJ1-1	CASSFPGGLKAGEAFF	TGTGCCAGCAGTTTTCCCGGCGGACTGAAGGCGGGGGAAGCTTTCTTT
-	-	TRBV7-9	TRBJ1-1	CASSLGQNTEAFF	TGTGCCAGCAGCTTAGGACAGAACACTGAAGCTTTCTTT
TRBD1	-	TRBV15	TRBJ2-1	CATSRQGARNEQFF	TGTGCCACCAGCCGACAGGGGGCGCGCAATGAGCAGTTCTTC
TRBD2	-	TRBV2	TRBJ2-1	CASSITSGGVNEQFF	TGTGCCAGCAGCATCACTAGCGGGGGGGTGAATGAGCAGTTCTTC
TRBD1	-	TRBV7-9	TRBJ1-4	CSSSSLDRGRDEKLFF	TGTTCCAGCAGCTCCCTAGACAGGGGACGAGATGAAAAACTGTTTTTT
TRBD1	-	TRBV7-3	TRBJ2-3	CVSSSLPGQELTQYF	TGTGTCAGCAGCTCGTTACCGGGACAGGAATTAACGCAGTATTTT
-	-	TRBV7-7	TRBJ2-4	CASSLAQRAKNIQYF	TGTGCCAGCAGCTTAGCGCAGCGGGCCAAAAACATTCAGTACTTC
-	once	TRBV18	TRBJ1-1	CASSPSGGGTEAFF	TGTGCCAGCTCACCTTCTGGAGGAGGCACTGAAGCTTTCTTT
TRBD1	-	TRBV25-1	TRBJ1-4	CASTRGLRNEKLFF	TGTGCCAGCACTAGGGGGCTTCGTAATGAAAAACTGTTTTTT
-	-	TRBV14	TRBJ2-2	CASSLGQTRTGELFF	TGTGCCAGCAGCCTAGGACAGACCCGTACCGGGGAGCTGTTTTTT
-	-	TRBV4-1	TRBJ1-2	CASSPGSYYGYTF	TGCGCCAGCAGCCCCGGGTCTTACTATGGCTACACCTTC
-	-	TRBV11-3	TRBJ2-3	CASSLTASTDTQYF	TGTGCCAGCAGCTTGACAGCTAGCACAGATACGCAGTATTTT
TRBD2	-	TRBV2	TRBJ2-1	CASSEARSGSSYNEQFF	TGTGCCAGCAGTGAAGCGCGGAGCGGGAGCTCCTACAATGAGCAGTTCTTC
TRBD1	-	TRBV18	TRBJ1-3	CASSPRQTGGEGNTIYF	TGTGCCAGCTCACCGCGCCAAACAGGGGGCGAGGGAAACACCATATATTTT
-	-	TRBV6-1	TRBJ1-4	CASTLWTGEKLFF	TGTGCCAGCACCCTGTGGACGGGAGAAAAACTGTTTTTT
TRBD2	few	TRBV2	TRBJ2-1	CASGGTSGGKNEQFF	TGTGCCAGCGGGGGGACTAGCGGGGGAAAGAATGAGCAGTTCTTC
TRBD1	-	TRBV7-9	TRBJ2-3	CASRSTGGGLTDTQYF	TGTGCCAGCAGATCAACAGGGGGCGGCCTCACAGATACGCAGTATTTT
-	-	TRBV5-3	TRBJ2-1	CARSLGLTLGGRYNEQFF	TGTGCCAGAAGCTTGGGTCTTACATTAGGCGGGCGATACAATGAGCAGTTCTTC
TRBD1	-	TRBV6-4	TRBJ1-5	CASSEPGQGAQNSNQPQHF	TGTGCCAGCAGTGAGCCGGGACAGGGGGCCCAAAATAGCAATCAGCCCCAGCATTTT
-	-	TRBV7-9	TRBJ2-5	CASSLRGGDLETQYF	TGTGCCAGCAGCTTACGGGGCGGGGATCTAGAGACCCAGTACTTC
TRBD1	-	TRBV6-1	TRBJ1-4	CASSVSTGTNEKLFF	TGTGCCAGCAGTGTCTCGACAGGGACTAATGAAAAACTGTTTTTT
-	-	TRBV6-1	TRBJ2-7	CASKGTTSYEQYF	TGTGCCAGCAAGGGGACAACCTCCTACGAGCAGTACTTC
-	-	TRBV7-6	TRBJ2-5	CASSLLVRAQETQYF	TGTGCCAGCAGCTTGTTAGTGAGGGCCCAAGAGACCCAGTACTTC
-	-	TRBV6-1	TRBJ2-7	CASSEFAGREQYF	TGTGCCAGCAGTGAATTTGCAGGCCGGGAGCAGTACTTC
-	-	TRBV5-1	TRBJ2-7	CASSRDKVAYEQYF	TGCGCCAGCAGCCGGGACAAAGTCGCATACGAGCAGTACTTC
-	-	TRBV25-1	TRBJ2-3	CASSVGAGGTDTQYF	TGTGCCAGCAGTGTGGGGGCTGGGGGTACAGATACGCAGTATTTT
-	-	TRBV25-1	TRBJ1-5	CASSETSGAFNQPQHF	TGTGCCAGCAGTGAAACTTCAGGGGCCTTCAATCAGCCCCAGCATTTT
TRBD2	-	TRBV9	TRBJ2-7	CASSVAVAGPYEQYF	TGTGCCAGCAGCGTAGCGGTAGCGGGGCCCTACGAGCAGTACTTC
-	-	TRBV11-2	TRBJ2-7	CASSLEGGLDEQYF	TGTGCCAGCAGCTTAGAGGGGGGGCTCGACGAGCAGTACTTC
TRBD2	-	TRBV13	TRBJ2-5	CASSLGHSGGAPETQYF	TGTGCCAGCAGCTTAGGACATAGCGGGGGGGCCCCAGAGACCCAGTACTTC
TRBD1	-	TRBV28	TRBJ2-7	CASSLPPPGGEQYF	TGTGCCAGCAGTTTGCCCCCGCCAGGGGGCGAGCAGTACTTC
TRBD1	-	TRBV6-5	TRBJ1-4	CASRRGQANEKLFF	TGTGCCAGCAGGAGGGGGCAGGCTAATGAAAAACTGTTTTTT
-	-	TRBV11-1	TRBJ2-1	CASTLDEGSSYNEQFF	TGTGCCAGCACTCTAGACGAAGGCTCCTCCTACAATGAGCAGTTCTTC
TRBD1	-	TRBV7-8	TRBJ2-7	CASSLAYGTAYEQYF	TGTGCCAGCAGCTTAGCTTACGGGACAGCGTACGAGCAGTACTTC
TRBD2	-	TRBV2	TRBJ2-5	CASRGGLVGETQYF	TGTGCCAGCAGGGGAGGACTAGTAGGAGAGACCCAGTACTTC
-	-	TRBV2	TRBJ1-1	CASSEGLNTEAFF	TGTGCCAGCAGTGAGGGGCTGAACACTGAAGCTTTCTTT
TRBD2	-	TRBV6-1	TRBJ2-3	CASNWRGYVDTQYF	TGTGCCAGCAATTGGCGGGGGTACGTAGATACGCAGTATTTT
TRBD2	-	TRBV7-9	TRBJ2-1	CASSAPSGAYNEQFF	TGTGCCAGCAGCGCACCTAGCGGGGCCTACAATGAGCAGTTCTTC